This T cell receptor (delta chain) was obtained from a study of DNA immune sequencing with unique molecular identifiers (TCRdb year 2020). Looking at the study overall: Immunomagnetic cell separation was used to enrich gammadelta T cells from buffy coats, and the genomic DNA of the enriched gammadelta T cells was then sequenced. An ultrasensitive DNA-based TRD repertoire sequencing method using PCR-introduced unique molecular identifiers was developed and validated in the study. All donors were healthy people, and ten of the donors were profiled using sorted gammadelta T cells from peripheral blood. gammadelta T cells were enriched from PBMC of 9 to 11 healthy individuals by fluorescence-activated cell sorting. Validation of the method was performed on synthetic reference molecules and on blood samples from healthy individuals. To compare enriched with non-enriched material, approximately 97 ng of enriched gammadelta T-cell DNA and around 1 ug of non-enriched PBMC DNA were sequenced.

This clone was observed a handful of times. There is no known antigen for this receptor. A read error is the likely source, as a far larger clone sits one nucleotide away. This specimen includes other DNA sequences encoding the same CDR3. The protocol used for the library was multiplex PCR. Genomic DNA was amplified with a 32-plex assay using primers for all 8 TRDV and 4 TRDJ genes covering the CDR3. A 12-nucleotide UMI was introduced during roughly 3 barcoding PCR cycles, after which a second PCR was performed with Illumina adapter primers. Libraries were purified with AMPure XP beads and quality-checked on a Fragment Analyzer with the HS NGS Fragment kit. An Illumina MiniSeq mid-output kit with about 20% PhiX and 150 cycles of paired-end reads was used for sequencing. The paper's processing steps were these. MIGEC version 1.2.9 was used to process the reads, grouping reads by UMI and building error-corrected consensus sequences. Post-processing used modified VDJtools version 1.2.1 scripts and the tcR R package. TCRdb called clones afresh from the public reads with CATT; identical DNA rows were later merged. The V and J calls and clone size are TCRdb's, not the authors'. Present in this sample are more than 600 delta-chain clones, approximately 3% of which were seen just once. The ten largest clones capture roughly two thirds of the sample.

Overall study outcomes, separate from this receptor: Variation in TRD repertoire diversity was observed between healthy donors, with several donors found to be highly oligoclonal, in that the top 5 clonotypes exceeded half of productive molecules. TRDV2 paired with TRDJ1 was the most common TRD rearrangement among clonotypes in healthy donors. Novel TRD sequences not targeted by the primers cannot be detected with the primer-based approach.

Via the germline V gene, CDR1 is GEAIGNYY and CDR2 EKD. Unmatched junction bases come to 15, with V trimmed by 0 bases and J by 3 bases. Including cysteine and phenylalanine, the CDR3 has 19 amino acids. The retained sequence is limited to the CDR3, 57 bases, with the frame set at the first base. The chain couples TRDV2 to TRDJ1, with 10 middle bases fitting TRDD3. The sample taken for sequencing was gamma-delta T cells from PBMCs. This clonotype originated in a human donor in good health. In nucleotides, the sequence is TGTGCCTGTGACACCCTCGGTGCTACTGGGGGATGGGTCTCCGATAAACTCATCTTT. Its protein is CACDTLGATGGWVSDKLIF.